This TCR beta chain was recovered during a study of T cell repertoires in cytomegalovirus infection. Study details: Recently identified HLA-C-restricted CMV epitopes were among the peptides used. Public TCR beta signatures marked donors with CMV infection and the matching HLA. Whole-study findings and limits: HLA-C-restricted CMV clonotypes gave the most frequent clonotype in two of eight donors. Cumulative public TCR beta family frequency identified carriers of CMV plus the relevant HLA.

The CDR3 is 14 amino acids. J was trimmed by 8 bases and V by 2 bases; bases with no gene match: 7. TCRdb analysed the reads with MiXCR anew, one entry per CDR3 protein. The sample includes 250,000 to 300,000 distinct CDR3 sequences, around 20% of them seen just once. This clonotype was picked up a small number of times. The antigen is unknown. The specimen was cultured PBMCs, collected from culture after CMV antigen stimulation. This TCR came from a human donor in good health (CMV status not recorded). Some clones in this sample may be carry-over from other donors' samples. This chain connects TRBV12-3 or TRBV12-4 to TRBJ1-2, with TRBD1 matching 8 bases. CDR3 coding DNA: TGTGCCAGCAGTTTACGGCAGGGGGCACGCGGCTACACCTTC. Amino acids: CASSLRQGARGYTF.